This TCR beta chain is drawn from a study of blood T cell repertoires in COVID-19. The table lists this clone with a count of one. This specimen includes other DNA sequences encoding the same CDR3. TCRdb keeps only in-frame clones here, not all; method: immunoSEQ multiplex PCR. The sample carries about 360,000 clones, 81% recorded once. The ends were cut back, 6 bases at V and 0 bases at J, with 9 bases in the middle. The CDR3 runs 13 residues. Germline V gene data show CDR1 as MNHEY and CDR2 as SVGAGI. This TCR came from a human donor with acute or convalescent COVID-19. The donor label of this sample is uncertain. The chain links TRBV6-5 to TRBJ2-7, with D tentatively TRBD2 (5 bases). The sequenced sample was peripheral blood. The CDR3 sequence is CASRTGGSYEQYF. CDR3 DNA sequence: TGTGCCAGCAGAACCGGAGGCTCCTACGAGCAGTACTTC.